The following is a T cell receptor (beta chain) sequence with its context. Its recognized antigen is unknown. No quality values exist for individual bases; no much larger clone is one base distant. The data originate from a study of T cell responses to AZD1222 COVID-19 vaccine (dated by TCRdb to the early 2020s). Notes on the research overall: TCR sequencing was performed for 230 to 250 trial participants, of whom about 200 were given two doses of AZD1222 and 26 were given two doses of MenACWY control vaccine. Trial participants were enrolled by age into 18-55, 56-69 and 70-plus year subgroups, with approximately 160, 26 and 62 TCR-sequenced participants respectively. Overall study results and their limits: The vaccine-associated CD4 TCRs covered the entire spike protein, and the dominant responses fell in regions 160-218 and 743-854. Most participants were white British and females outnumbered males, and the authors suggested that clonal diversity may have been underestimated. Because no samples from the day 14 peak response were available, repertoires could be characterized only after the peak T cell response. The 56-69-year group was small, and its depth increase did not reach significance, likely because of low power. After two AZD1222 doses, spike-specific TCR breadth and depth were significantly higher than at day 0 and than in MenACWY recipients. Reportedly, close to half of the unique spike-specific TCRs recognized epitopes lying outside the regions that are mutated in the B.1.351 and B.1.1.7 variants. Conclusions about previously exposed vaccinees were limited because only a handful of AZD1222 recipients were SARS-CoV-2 seropositive at baseline.

The CDR3 regions of human TCRbeta chains were analyzed by immunosequencing. The authors' analysis ran thus. Repertoire TCRs were checked for matches against a reference library of SARS-CoV-2-specific TCRs that had been generated using the MIRA antigen-specificity platform. Breadth was defined as the fraction of unique TCRs that were SARS-CoV-2-associated. Depth was defined as the fraction of total T cells that were SARS-CoV-2-associated. Using the MIRA data, each spike-specific TCR was mapped to the spike region that the TCR reacts to and placed in a CD4 or CD8 class. Log10-transformed breadth and depth values were compared by one-way ANOVA with Sidak's multiple comparisons tests. Drawn from immuneACCESS, this table holds only the in-frame rearrangements with V and J called that TCRdb kept. Clones are partly lost; checked studies trace under half to an unresolved V gene and leave the rest unexplained. Clonal size and the V and J genes are those of that table, whereas D and trimming came from the DNA. Present in this sample are roughly 160,000 clones, around 88% of which were seen just once. Together, the top ten hold 0.85% to 1.2% of the sample.

The sample's time point label, decoded: about 28 days (+/-7) after the second vaccine dose. AZD1222 recipients with second doses at about 4 weeks or about 12 weeks were pooled, because spike-specific TCR depth and breadth did not differ between schedules. Vaccinee samples were obtained from the UK trials COV001 and COV002, which included a single-blind randomized controlled phase 2/3 trial of AZD1222 (ChAdOx1 nCoV-19) in healthy adults. For TCRbeta chain sequencing, PBMC samples from trial participants were taken at day 0 and at day 28 after the second dose. This TCR was recovered from an adult who received the AZD1222 COVID-19 vaccine. The sequencing used peripheral blood, collected 28 days after the second AZD1222 dose.

This receptor has the CDR3 CSVEDMDRGPLANYGYTF. The nucleotides read TGCAGCGTTGAAGATATGGACAGGGGCCCTTTAGCTAACTATGGCTACACCTTC. The rearrangement combines TRBV29-1 with TRBJ1-2; 9 central bases correspond to TRBD1. From its cysteine to its phenylalanine, the CDR3 spans 18 amino acids. Only CDR3 DNA is held: 54 bases, read in frame from base 1. Looking up the germline V gene yields CDR1 SQVTM and CDR2 ANQGSEA. The germline V end is reduced by 0 bases and the J end by 0 bases; junction bases left unmatched: 11.